The 15 T cell receptor beta chains in this list originate from one sample, sequenced in a study of CD8+ T cells in alopecia areata. cDNA reverse transcribed from extracted RNA served as the sequencing template. The repertoire was sequenced with immunoSEQ multiplex PCR; TCRdb's copy has only in-frame clones and lacks some. In the table there are about 250,000 clones, under 80% of which are singletons. Sequenced here: CD4+ T cells sorted from blood, sampled at week 0. The receptors come from a human donor with alopecia areata.

The chain links TRBV11-2 to TRBJ1-1, with 8 bases fitting TRBD1. This CDR3 has 16 amino acids. CDR1 SGHAT and CDR2 FQNNGV come from the germline V gene. Trimming took 1 base from V and 3 from J; bases not matched to a gene: 7. CDR3 region: CASSLGGQVGDTEAFF. In nucleotides, the CDR3 is TGTGCCAGCAGCTTAGGGGGACAGGTTGGGGACACTGAAGCTTTCTTT.

A few counts support this clone. CDR3 DNA sequence: TGTGCCAGCAGCTTATCGGGACAGGGAGAGACCCAGTACTTC. Its translation is CASSLSGQGETQYF. The rearrangement joins TRBV7-3 to TRBJ2-5; 9 positions match TRBD1. After removal of 2 bases from V and 4 bases from J, the junction contained 2 bases not matched to a gene. The germline CDR1 and CDR2 sequences are SGHTA and FQGTGA. This CDR3 is built from 14 residues. The whole variable domain, filled in from reference TRBV7-3 and TRBJ2-5, reads GAGVSQTPSNKVTEKGKYVELRCDPISGHTALYWYRQSLGQGPEFLIYFQGTGAADDSGLPNDRFFAVRPEGSVSTLKIQRTERGDSAVYLCASSLSGQGETQYFGPGTRLLVL.

The V call is TRBV9, the J call TRBJ2-5, with 12 positions matching TRBD2. J lost 8 bases, V lost 4 bases, and 12 bases had no gene match. Germline V CDR1 and CDR2: SGDLS, YYNGEE. This CDR3 spans 16 amino acids. CDR3 sequence: CASSPTALAGGPTQYF. As DNA, the CDR3 is TGTGCCAGCAGCCCTACCGCCCTAGCGGGGGGGCCCACCCAGTACTTC.

The V call is TRBV5-1, the J call TRBJ2-7; possible D gene TRBD2, 5 bases. Germline assignment: CDR1 SGHRS and CDR2 YFSETQ. Trimming took off 4 bases at V and 6 bases at J, with 20 bases between the two ends. CDR3 size: 15 residues. CDR3 DNA sequence: TGCGCCAGCAGCCTCGAGGGTCCGGGGTTGGGCGAGCAGTACTTC. Its translation is CASSLEGPGLGEQYF.

The chain recombines TRBV11-2 with TRBJ1-5; perhaps TRBD1 as D (5 bases). This CDR3 comprises 13 residues. The V gene's germline CDR1 is SGHAT and CDR2 FQNNGV. Between the trimmed V and J ends, which lost 1 base and 7 bases, there was a span of 8 bases. CDR3 residues: CASSLAGEQPQHF. The CDR3 region has the DNA TGTGCCAGCAGCTTAGCGGGGGAACAGCCCCAGCATTTT. The whole variable domain, filled in from reference TRBV11-2 and TRBJ1-5, reads EAGVAQSPRYKIIEKRQSVAFWCNPISGHATLYWYQQILGQGPKLLIQFQNNGVVDDSQLPKDRFSAERLKGVDSTLKIQPAKLEDSAVYLCASSLAGEQPQHFGDGTRLSIL.

The gene calls are TRBV28 and TRBJ2-3; a weak D match, TRBD2 (7 bases). Trimming removed 7 bases at V and 12 bases at J, with 17 bases between. This CDR3 spans 12 amino acids. Germline-derived CDR1 and CDR2 are MDHEN and SYDVKM. The CDR3 nucleotides are TGTGCCAGCAAGGCGGGGGCCGGTCGACAGTATTTT. Protein sequence: CASKAGAGRQYF.

The chain uses TRBV14 and TRBJ1-6; D unresolved. Germline CDR1 is SGHDN and CDR2 is FVKESK. V was clipped by 2 bases and J by 9 bases, with 8 bases between them. The length of the CDR3 is 13 residues. The CDR3 sequence: CASSQFMSSPLHF. The DNA of the CDR3 is TGTGCCAGCAGCCAATTTATGTCTTCACCCCTCCACTTT.

This chain links TRBV10-3 with TRBJ1-5; D might be TRBD1 (6 bases). CDR1 ENHRY and CDR2 SYGVKD come from the germline V gene. V dropped 8 bases and J dropped 0 bases, with 11 bases sitting between them. The CDR3 loop spans 14 amino acids. CDR3 amino acids: CAISEGDSNQPQHF. The CDR3 bases are TGTGCCATCTCGGAGGGGGATAGCAATCAGCCCCAGCATTTT.

This clone was counted between two and nine times. V is TRBV23-1 and J is TRBJ1-1; TRBD1 might be the D (5 bases). TRBV23-1 carries the ORF label, with uncertain function. This CDR3 is 14 amino acids long. Trimming took off 3 bases at V and 6 bases at J, with 14 bases between the two ends. The CDR3 bases are TGCGCCAGCAGTCACCCCCGAACAGGACCTGAAGCTTTCTTT. Protein sequence: CASSHPRTGPEAFF.

The J gene is TRBJ2-1, the V gene TRBV30, with unresolved D. Per the germline V gene, CDR1 is GTSNPN and CDR2 is SVGIG (reference sequence). CDR3 length: 15 amino acids. V was clipped by 0 bases and J by 0 bases, with 9 bases between them. CDR3 nucleotide sequence: TGTGCCTGGAGTGTAGGCAGCTTCTCCTACAATGAGCAGTTCTTC. Its protein is CAWSVGSFSYNEQFF.

This clone has just a few counts. The gene calls are TRBV7-3 and TRBJ2-7, with D tentatively TRBD1 (5 bases). Trimming cost V 2 bases and J 5 bases, with 16 bases left between them. Germline CDR1 reads SGHTA; CDR2 reads FQGTGA. The CDR3 length is 15 residues. Written as DNA, the CDR3 is TGTGCCAGCAGCTTAGGGCTGGCAGGGATCAACGAGCAGTACTTC. Its protein product is CASSLGLAGINEQYF.

The J gene is TRBJ1-4, the V gene TRBV30, with 9 bases aligning to TRBD1. The ends lost 4 bases at V and 6 bases at J; junction bases unmatched: 6. The germline CDR1 and CDR2 sequences are GTSNPN and SVGIG (reference sequence). The CDR3 spans 14 residues. This CDR3 is CAWNRGRRDEKLFF. The CDR3 nucleotides are TGTGCCTGGAACAGGGGGCGAAGGGATGAAAAACTGTTTTTT.

The chain couples TRBV4-2 to TRBJ1-6; tentatively, D is TRBD1 (5 bases). Germline V CDR1 and CDR2: LGHNA, YNFKEQ. V was shortened by 2 bases and J by 9 bases, with 17 bases between the two germline ends. The CDR3 spans 16 residues. CDR3 sequence (DNA): TGTGCCAGCAGCCAAAGCGTTCAGGGTCTGGGTTCACCCCTCCACTTT. Translated, it gives CASSQSVQGLGSPLHF.

This chain uses TRBV23-1 with TRBJ2-2, with 8 bases that match TRBD1. TRBV23-1 is placed among ORFs of uncertain function. The CDR3 has 17 amino acids. J gave up 0 bases and V 4 bases, and 7 bases lay outside the gene matches. CDR3 nucleotides: TGCGCCAGCAGTCGGTCTGAGGACAGGGCGAACACCGGGGAGCTGTTTTTT. This gives the protein CASSRSEDRANTGELFF.

This clone was seen only a few times. The chain joins TRBV9 to TRBJ2-1; 10 positions agree with TRBD1. The V gene end was trimmed by 4 bases and the J gene end by 6 bases; junction bases not matched to a gene: 7. The CDR3 is made up of 15 amino acids. Germline CDR1 and CDR2: SGDLS and YYNGEE. The CDR3 reads CASSLGQGGFNEQFF. DNA for the CDR3: TGTGCCAGCAGCCTAGGACAGGGGGGTTTCAATGAGCAGTTCTTC.